This T cell receptor beta chain was sequenced during a study of cytomegalovirus exposure and HLA in healthy donors. Study summary: Later analysis reported that the approximately 120 validation repertoires shared the platform of the roughly 670 first-cohort repertoires. Study-wide findings and caveats: Researchers catalogued 164 TCR beta chains as cytomegalovirus-associated. Some public TCRs appeared in many individuals, while most sequences were rare. CMV antigen specificity of three CMV-associated chains was confirmed in vitro.

As to this clone: Its antigen remains unknown.

Data came from immunoSEQ multiplex PCR; TCRdb stores just in-frame clones and leaves some out. The repertoire holds tens of thousands of clones, with approximately 96% as singletons. Sequencing was performed on PBMCs. The TCR was taken from a man aged 18 to 30 in good health and CMV-seropositive.

The CDR3 coding sequence is TGTGCCAGCAGCTTAGCGCGGACTAGCGGGAGAGGGGCCCCAGATACGCAGTATTTT. It is translated as CASSLARTSGRGAPDTQYF. This chain links TRBV7-2 with TRBJ2-3; 13 bases match TRBD2. Germline V gene lookup returns CDR1 SGHTA and CDR2 FQGNSA. The CDR3 totals 19 residues. V trimming: 0 bases; J trimming: 4 bases; junction bases outside the gene matches: 10.